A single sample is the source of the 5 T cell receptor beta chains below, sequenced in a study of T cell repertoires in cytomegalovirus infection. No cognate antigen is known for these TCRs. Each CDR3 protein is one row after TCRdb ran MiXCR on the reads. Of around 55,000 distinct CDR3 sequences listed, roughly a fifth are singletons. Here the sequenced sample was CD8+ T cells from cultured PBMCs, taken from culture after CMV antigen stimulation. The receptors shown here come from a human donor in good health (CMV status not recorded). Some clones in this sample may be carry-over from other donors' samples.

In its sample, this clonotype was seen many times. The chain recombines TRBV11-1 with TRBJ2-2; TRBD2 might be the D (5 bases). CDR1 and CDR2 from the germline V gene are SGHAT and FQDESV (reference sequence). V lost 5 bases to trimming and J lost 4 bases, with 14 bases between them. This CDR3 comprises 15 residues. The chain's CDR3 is CASSTYREVTGELFF. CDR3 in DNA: TGTGCCAGCAGCACATACCGGGAAGTCACCGGGGAGCTGTTTTTT. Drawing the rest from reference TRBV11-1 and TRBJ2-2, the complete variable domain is EAEVAQSPRYKITEKSQAVAFWCDPISGHATLYWYRQILGQGPELLVQFQDESVVDDSQLPKDRFSAERLKGVDSTLKIQPAELGDSAMYLCASSTYREVTGELFFGEGSRLTVL.

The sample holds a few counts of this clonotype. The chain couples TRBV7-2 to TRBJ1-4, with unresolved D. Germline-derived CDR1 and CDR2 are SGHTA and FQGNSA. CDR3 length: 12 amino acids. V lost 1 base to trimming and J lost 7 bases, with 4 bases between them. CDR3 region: CASSLVGEKLFF. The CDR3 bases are TGTGCCAGCAGCTTAGTGGGTGAAAAACTGTTTTTT.

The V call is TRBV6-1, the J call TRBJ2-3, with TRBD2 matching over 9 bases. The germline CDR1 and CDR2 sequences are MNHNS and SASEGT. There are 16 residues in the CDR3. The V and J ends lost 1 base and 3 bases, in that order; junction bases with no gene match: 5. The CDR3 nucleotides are TGTGCCAGCAGTGAAGGTTTTAGCGGGAGAACAGATACGCAGTATTTT. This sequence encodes CASSEGFSGRTDTQYF.

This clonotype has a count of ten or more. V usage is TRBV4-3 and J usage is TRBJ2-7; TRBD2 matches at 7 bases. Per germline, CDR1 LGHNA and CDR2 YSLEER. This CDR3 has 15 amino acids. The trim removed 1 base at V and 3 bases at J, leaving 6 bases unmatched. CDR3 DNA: TGCGCCAGCAGCCAAGGAAGCGGGACGGTCTACGAGCAGTACTTC. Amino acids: CASSQGSGTVYEQYF.

DNA for the CDR3: TGTGCCAGCAGCCCTGGGAGGGCCAAGTCCCTGGATACGCAGTATTTT. Encoded protein: CASSPGRAKSLDTQYF. The chain links TRBV7-2 to TRBJ2-3; 7 bases match TRBD2. Germline CDR1 SGHTA, CDR2 FQGNSA. The CDR3 covers 16 residues. V lost 5 bases to trimming and J lost 6 bases; unmatched junction nucleotides: 14.